This entry lists 28 T cell receptor beta chains sequenced from one sample in a study of cytomegalovirus exposure and HLA in healthy donors. With 60 Vbeta and 13 Jbeta primers, the PCR was carried out. The protocol was immunoSEQ multiplex PCR, while the TCRdb copy is restricted to in-frame clones and leaves out a portion. This sample has around 300,000 clones, with roughly two thirds found just once. The sequenced material came from PBMCs. The origin of the receptors is a female donor in good health and CMV-seronegative.

The V and J genes are TRBV9 and TRBJ2-3; 11 nucleotides match TRBD2. Germline trimming cut 3 bases from V and 7 bases from J; bases unmatched to any gene: 10. The CDR3 runs 16 residues. Germline CDR1 is SGDLS and CDR2 is YYNGEE. The CDR3 loop reads CASSARTSGRGNTQYF. The DNA of the CDR3 is TGTGCCAGCAGCGCCCGTACTAGCGGGAGAGGAAATACGCAGTATTTT.

The sample holds one count of this clone. The chain carries TRBV19 and TRBJ2-1, with D possibly TRBD2 on 6 matching bases. Trimming shortened V by 3 bases and J by 1 base, and 10 bases separated the two germline ends. Germline V gene sequence: CDR1 LNHDA, CDR2 SQIVND (reference sequence). The length of the CDR3 is 15 residues. The CDR3 loop is CASSIGRSSYNEQFF. DNA for the CDR3: TGTGCCAGTAGTATTGGGAGGTCATCCTACAATGAGCAGTTCTTC.

The CDR3, as DNA: TGTGCCAGCAGCTTGGGGGGGCGGGTCTCCTACGAGCAGTACTTC. Translating gives CASSLGGRVSYEQYF. The chain couples TRBV5-6 to TRBJ2-7; a weak D match, TRBD1 (6 bases). The V gene lost 0 bases and the J gene lost 0 bases, with 10 bases spanning the gap. The CDR3 has 15 amino acids. Per germline, CDR1 SGHDT and CDR2 YYEEEE.

In the case of this clone: One end of the junction fails to match germline, which may point to a read error. The chain employs TRBV7-7 and TRBJ2-7, with D uncertain. CDR3 size: 14 residues. Per germline, CDR1 SSHAT and CDR2 FNYEAQ (reference sequence). CDR3 region: CASSLGVFSYEQYF. Written as DNA, the CDR3 is TGTGCTAGCAGCTTAGGCGTGTTCTCCTACGAGCAGTACTTC.

The chain uses TRBV2 and TRBJ1-4; 8 bases align to TRBD1. The CDR3 consists of 15 residues. J gave up 7 bases and V 3 bases, and 7 bases lay outside the gene matches. The germline gives CDR1 SNHLY, CDR2 FYNNEI. The CDR3: CASSEGTGGSEKLFF. The CDR3 DNA sequence: TGTGCCAGCAGTGAGGGGACAGGCGGTAGTGAAAAACTGTTTTTT.

V gene TRBV2 combines with J gene TRBJ2-5; 8 bases align to TRBD2. V trimming: 5 bases; J trimming: 2 bases; junction bases outside the gene matches: 10. This CDR3 has 16 residues. The germline CDR1 and CDR2 sequences are SNHLY and FYNNEI. The DNA of the CDR3 is TGTGCCAGCAGTAGGGGTGGAGCGGGAGTACAAGAGACCCAGTACTTC. Translation: CASSRGGAGVQETQYF.

Only a few counts were recorded for this clone. The chain carries TRBV19 and TRBJ1-2; D unresolved. Germline CDR1 is LNHDA and CDR2 is SQIVND (reference sequence). CDR3 length equals 12 residues. Trimming took off 8 bases at V and 4 bases at J, with 11 bases between the two ends. CDR3 in DNA: TGTGCCAGTGCGACTCTAGCCTATGGCTACACCTTC. Translating gives CASATLAYGYTF.

This clone turned up a few times. J is TRBJ2-1 and V is TRBV5-1; D unclear. CDR1 is SGHRS and CDR2 is YFSETQ in the germline V gene. V was pared by 4 bases and J by 8 bases, with 16 bases between. The CDR3 consists of 14 residues. The CDR3 DNA reads TGCGCCAGCAGCGTATTTAGCCCCGTCGATGAGCAGTTCTTC. Protein: CASSVFSPVDEQFF.

The V and J genes are TRBV5-1 and TRBJ2-3; 7 positions match TRBD1. With V trimmed by 4 bases and J by 2 bases, 4 bases remained unmatched. The germline gives CDR1 SGHRS, CDR2 YFSETQ. This CDR3 region has 14 residues. DNA for the CDR3: TGCGCCAGCAGCGGGGGACAGACCACAGATACGCAGTATTTT. Translating gives CASSGGQTTDTQYF.

The genes are TRBV9 and TRBJ2-3; a possible D gene is TRBD1 (5 bases). The CDR3 contains 11 residues. Between the trimmed V and J ends, which lost 4 bases and 6 bases, there was a span of 6 bases. Germline loops: CDR1 SGDLS, CDR2 YYNGEE. As DNA, the CDR3 is TGTGCCAGCAGCACAGGTGATACGCAGTATTTT. Translating gives CASSTGDTQYF.

This chain connects TRBV30 to TRBJ2-5; 9 bases line up with TRBD1. The better agreement between TRBJ2-7 and the DNA end casts doubt on the J call. The CDR3 runs to 16 residues. Germline V lookup: CDR1 GTSNPN, CDR2 SVGIG (reference sequence). The chain's CDR3 is CAGQGTGWTAAYEQYF. The CDR3 DNA is TGTGCCGGGCAAGGGACAGGGTGGACCGCGGCCTACGAGCAGTACTTC.

This sequence joins TRBV27 and TRBJ2-1; TRBD2 is a possible D gene (5 bases). CDR3 size: 12 residues. The V gene lost 5 bases and the J gene lost 8 bases, with 10 bases spanning the gap. Germline CDR1 and CDR2: MNHEY and SMNVEV (reference sequence). CDR3 in amino acids: CASSPSRDEQFF. CDR3 nucleotides: TGTGCCAGCAGTCCCTCGAGGGATGAGCAGTTCTTC.

This clone has a handful of counts. The V and J genes are TRBV27 and TRBJ1-2; D call uncertain. This CDR3 has 14 amino acids. V was clipped by 5 bases and J by 8 bases, with 18 bases between them. CDR1 and CDR2 from the germline V gene are MNHEY and SMNVEV (reference sequence). CDR3 coding DNA: TGTGCCAGCAGTCCATCGGGGTTTTTACGAGGCTACACCTTC. Residues: CASSPSGFLRGYTF.

The rearrangement links TRBV6-1 to TRBJ2-1; 7 bases map to TRBD1. V dropped 0 bases and J dropped 0; count of bases not matched to a gene: 5. Germline V CDR1 and CDR2: MNHNS, SASEGT. This CDR3 contains 17 residues. In DNA form, the CDR3 reads TGTGCCAGCAGTGAAGCGCTTGGGACAGTCTCCTACAATGAGCAGTTCTTC. Protein: CASSEALGTVSYNEQFF.

This sequence joins TRBV2 and TRBJ2-1; 10 nucleotides match TRBD2. Germline V gene lookup returns CDR1 SNHLY and CDR2 FYNNEI. This CDR3 contains 18 residues. After removal of 5 bases from V and 0 bases from J, the junction contained 10 bases not matched to a gene. The CDR3 region is CASSRTSGGSSSYNEQFF. CDR3 in DNA: TGTGCCAGCAGTCGGACTAGCGGAGGATCGAGCTCCTACAATGAGCAGTTCTTC.

The V and J genes are TRBV6-5 and TRBJ1-6; TRBD1 agrees at 9 bases. The germline V gene encodes CDR1 MNHEY and CDR2 SVGAGI. The J segment lost 7 bases and the V segment lost 6 bases, leaving 4 bases of the junction unmatched. The CDR3 totals 14 residues. The CDR3 coding sequence is TGTGCCAGCAGACCCGGGACAGGGAATTCACCCCTCCACTTT. This codes for CASRPGTGNSPLHF.

This sequence joins TRBV27 and TRBJ1-2; no firm D call. From germline, CDR1 is MNHEY and CDR2 SMNVEV (reference sequence). Trimming took off 6 bases at V and 3 bases at J, with 17 bases between the two ends. The CDR3 totals 15 residues. The CDR3 DNA reads as TGTGCCAGCAGCCCACGCCTAAAGCCTTACTATGGCTACACCTTC. It codes for CASSPRLKPYYGYTF.

The V call is TRBV28, the J call TRBJ1-2, with 10 positions matching TRBD1. V lost 6 bases and J lost 2; bases outside the gene matches: 9. The CDR3 length is 16 residues. Germline loops: CDR1 MDHEN, CDR2 SYDVKM. In nucleotides, the CDR3 is TGTGCCAGCAGAAGCCCGACAGGGGGCGCGAACTATGGCTACACCTTC. It encodes CASRSPTGGANYGYTF.

The chain joins TRBV5-1 to TRBJ2-1; 15 nucleotides match TRBD2. CDR3 length: 17 amino acids. Trimming cost V 3 bases and J 8 bases; bases outside gene matches: 9. CDR1 is SGHRS, CDR2 YFSETQ, per germline. This CDR3 reads CASSSGLAGGPWYEQFF. Here the CDR3 DNA reads TGCGCCAGCAGCTCCGGACTAGCGGGAGGGCCTTGGTATGAGCAGTTCTTC.

The chain recombines TRBV9 with TRBJ1-2, with 9 bases that match TRBD1. With V trimmed by 3 bases and J by 4 bases, 7 bases remained unmatched. Germline V gene lookup returns CDR1 SGDLS and CDR2 YYNGEE. The CDR3 is made up of 15 amino acids. The DNA of the CDR3 is TGTGCCAGCAGCGCTGGGAGGGACAGGGTCTATGGCTACACCTTC. Its protein is CASSAGRDRVYGYTF.

This rearrangement joins TRBV14 to TRBJ2-3; the match to TRBD1 covers 7 bases. The length of the CDR3 is 18 residues. The V and J ends lost 4 bases and 4 bases, in that order; junction bases with no gene match: 17. The germline V gene has CDR1 SGHDN and CDR2 FVKESK. The CDR3 DNA follows: TGTGCCAGCAGCCCACGCGCCAATGACAGGGTCCTAGCAGATACGCAGTATTTT. Amino acids: CASSPRANDRVLADTQYF.

The chain couples TRBV4-1 to TRBJ2-1, with 10 bases fitting TRBD1. V was clipped by 3 bases and J by 6 bases; unmatched bases: 11. The CDR3 is 17 amino acids. Looked up from germline, CDR1 is MGHRA and CDR2 is YSYEKL. CDR3 residues: CASSHGPRDRGGNEQFF. CDR3 nucleotides: TGCGCCAGCAGCCACGGCCCCCGGGACAGGGGTGGCAATGAGCAGTTCTTC.

About this clone itself: Its ends do not fully match the called genes, so a read error is possible. The genes are TRBV2 and TRBJ2-2; TRBD2 might be the D (5 bases). Germline V gives CDR1 SNHLY, CDR2 FYNNEI. The length of the CDR3 is 11 residues. CDR3 residues: CASLLIGELFF. The CDR3 bases are TGTGCCAGCCTTCTGATCGGGGAGCTGTTCTTT.

The chain links TRBV20-1 to TRBJ1-1, with D uncertain. The CDR3 contains 11 residues. CDR1 and CDR2 (germline): DFQATT, SNEGSKA (reference sequence). Trimming took 7 bases from V and 10 from J, leaving 16 bases between them. CDR3 DNA: TGCAGTGAGGGAGCCCTGAGAGGAGCTTTCTTT. It specifies CSEGALRGAFF.

This rearrangement joins TRBV5-1 to TRBJ2-7; 9 bases fit TRBD2. This CDR3 is built from 15 residues. Trimming took 3 bases from V and 2 from J; bases not matched to a gene: 6. CDR1 is SGHRS and CDR2 is YFSETQ in the germline V gene. The CDR3 here is CASSSPASGAYEQYF. The DNA for the CDR3 is TGCGCCAGCAGCTCTCCGGCTAGCGGGGCCTACGAGCAGTACTTC. Drawing the rest from reference TRBV5-1 and TRBJ2-7, the complete variable domain is KAGVTQTPRYLIKTRGQQVTLSCSPISGHRSVSWYQQTPGQGLQFLFEYFSETQRNKGNFPGRFSGRQFSNSRSEMNVSTLELGDSALYLCASSSPASGAYEQYFGPGTRLTVT.

This clone was detected a few times. The chain recombines TRBV30 with TRBJ1-1; D possibly corresponds to TRBD1 (6 bases). The CDR3 spans 14 residues. In germline, CDR1 is GTSNPN, CDR2 SVGIG (reference sequence). Deletions cut 1 base from V and 4 bases from J, with 13 bases between. This CDR3 is CAWSASGGFTEAFF. CDR3 DNA sequence: TGTGCCTGGAGTGCTTCGGGGGGCTTCACTGAAGCTTTCTTT. The complete variable domain, with remaining parts taken from reference TRBV30 and TRBJ1-1, reads SQTIHQWPATLVQPVGSPLSLECTVEGTSNPNLYWYRQAAGRGLQLLFYSVGIGQISSEVPQNLSASRPQDRQFILSSKKLLLSDSGFYLCAWSASGGFTEAFFGQGTRLTVV.

Points on this clone: Its ends do not fully match the called genes, so a read error is possible. The rearrangement links TRBV7-7 to TRBJ2-7; 10 nucleotides line up with TRBD2. Germline V gene sequence: CDR1 SSHAT, CDR2 FNYEAQ (reference sequence). The CDR3 covers 15 residues. The CDR3 is CASSKLAGTSYEQYF. The CDR3 coding sequence is TGTGCTAGCAGCAAACTAGCGGGAACCTCCTACGAGCAGTACTTC.

This sequence joins TRBV6-1 and TRBJ1-1; weak D call: TRBD1 (5 bases). V was cut by 2 bases and J by 1 base, with 20 bases left in between. CDR3 size: 18 residues. Germline lookup yields CDR1 MNHNS and CDR2 SASEGT. The CDR3 sequence: CASSEPSWTTTWNTEAFF. For the CDR3, the DNA is TGTGCCAGCAGTGAACCCAGTTGGACAACTACATGGAACACTGAAGCTTTCTTT.